These 2 T cell receptor beta chains were all obtained from the same sample, sequenced in a study of T cell clonality in common variable immunodeficiency. Sequencing was performed with immunoSEQ multiplex PCR; in TCRdb, only in-frame clones are kept and a portion is missing. This sample carries around 81,000 clones, none of them present only once. Sequencing input: peripheral blood mononuclear cells. The receptors originated from a person between 18 and 75 years old in good health.

Comment on this clone: The read ends 3 residues before the CDR3 terminus; that terminus is restored from the germline J gene. Other DNA sequences in the same sample also yield this CDR3. The chain employs TRBV18 and TRBJ2-3; possibly TRBD2 for D (5 bases). V lost 6 bases and J lost 3, with 16 bases in between. The CDR3 is 15 amino acids. Germline V lookup: CDR1 KGHSH, CDR2 LQKENI. CDR3 protein: CASSPKRGGTDTQYF. The part of the CDR3 DNA that was read is TGTGCCAGCTCGCCAAAAAGAGGCGGGACAGATACG.

This clone appeared many times. From the germline J gene comes the end of the CDR3, since the read stops 3 residues before it. The genes are TRBV20-1 and TRBJ2-5; TRBD2 matches 13 bases. Trimming at V came to 0 bases and at J to 5 bases, leaving 9 bases not matched to a gene. Germline V gene data show CDR1 as DFQATT and CDR2 as SNEGSKA (reference sequence). The length of the CDR3 is 17 residues. The CDR3 DNA, read in part, is TGCAGTGCTAGAGATCTTCGGACTAGCGGGAGAACCGAGACC. Its translation is CSARDLRTSGRTET. The whole CDR3 sequence is CSARDLRTSGRTETQYF.